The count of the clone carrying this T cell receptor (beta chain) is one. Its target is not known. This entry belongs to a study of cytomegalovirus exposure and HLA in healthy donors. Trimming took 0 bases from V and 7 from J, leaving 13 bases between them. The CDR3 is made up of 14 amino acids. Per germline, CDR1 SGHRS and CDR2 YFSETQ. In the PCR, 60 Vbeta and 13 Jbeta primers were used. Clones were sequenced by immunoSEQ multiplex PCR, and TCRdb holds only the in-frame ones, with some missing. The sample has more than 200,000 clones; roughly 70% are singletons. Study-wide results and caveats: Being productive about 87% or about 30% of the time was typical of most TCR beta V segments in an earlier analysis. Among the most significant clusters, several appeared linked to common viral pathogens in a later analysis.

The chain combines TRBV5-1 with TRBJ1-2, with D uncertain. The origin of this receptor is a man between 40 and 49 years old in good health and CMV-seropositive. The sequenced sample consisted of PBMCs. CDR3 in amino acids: CASSLVVGYSGYTF. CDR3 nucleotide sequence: TGCGCCAGCAGCTTGGTGGTCGGGTATTCTGGCTACACCTTC.